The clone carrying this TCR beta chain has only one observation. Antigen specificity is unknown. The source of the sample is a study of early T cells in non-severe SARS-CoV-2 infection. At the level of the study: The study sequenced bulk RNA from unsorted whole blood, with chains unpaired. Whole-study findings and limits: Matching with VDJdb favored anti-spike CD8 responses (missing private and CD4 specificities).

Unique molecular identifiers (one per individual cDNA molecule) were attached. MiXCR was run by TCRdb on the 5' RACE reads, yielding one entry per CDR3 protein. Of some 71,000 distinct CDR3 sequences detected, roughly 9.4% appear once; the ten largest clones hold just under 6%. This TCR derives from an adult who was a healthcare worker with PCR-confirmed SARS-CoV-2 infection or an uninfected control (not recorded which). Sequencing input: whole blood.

CDR3 amino acids: CASSESFGTDTDTQYF. The CDR3 DNA reads TGCGCCAGCAGTGAGTCTTTCGGGACAGACACAGATACGCAGTATTTT. The chain uses TRBV10-1 and TRBJ2-3; 7 nucleotides match TRBD1. The germline V gene encodes CDR1 WNHNN and CDR2 SYGVQD (reference sequence). This CDR3 has 16 residues. V lost 0 bases and J lost 2; bases outside the gene matches: 5.